This TCR beta chain was found in a study of long-term antiretroviral therapy in people with HIV. Study-wide results and caveats: The clones with expansion before ART were dominant in the repertoire at all time points. Controls showed broader CDR3 length ranges than did the HIV repertoires.

They ran version v3.0 of the immunoSEQ assay at survey level. Profiled with immunoSEQ multiplex PCR; TCRdb holds only in-frame clones, not every one. The data show 25,000 or so clones, with around four fifths seen just once and under 6% held by the top ten. Germline V gene lookup returns CDR1 LGHNT and CDR2 FRNRAP. Trimming shortened V by 8 bases and J by 4 bases, and 6 bases separated the two germline ends. CDR3 length: 10 residues. Concerning this clone itself: Its antigen is not known.

Sequencing was performed on unsorted PBMCs, taken 3 years after starting antiretroviral therapy. The chain joins TRBV12-5 to TRBJ2-7; TRBD2 might be the D (5 bases). This receptor was taken from a man aged 18 to 30 with HIV. CDR3 sequence: CASTGYEQYV. The CDR3 DNA is TGTGCTAGTACGGGGTACGAGCAGTACGTC.